The 29 T cell receptor beta chains listed next were all sequenced from one sample in a study of metastatic and nonmetastatic thyroid tumors. TCRdb re-clonotyped the PCR reads through MiXCR. The sample has fewer than 50,000 clones; 28% are singletons. All patients were treatment-naive before thyroid surgery. Sequenced: blood. These TCRs come from a male donor with papillary thyroid cancer or a benign thyroid nodule (not recorded which). Some clones in this sample may be carry-over from other donors' samples.

J is TRBJ1-1 and V is TRBV5-1; D gene uncertain. The CDR3 contains 14 residues. Germline CDR1 is SGHRS and CDR2 is YFSETQ. V shed 4 bases and J shed 1 base, with 11 bases lying between them. CDR3 in DNA: TGCGCCAGCAGCATAGGACCGAAGAACACTGAAGCTTTCTTT. It translates to CASSIGPKNTEAFF.

A note on this clone: Because the CDR3's place on the DNA is in doubt, the DNA is left out and the CDR3 is given as listed by TCRdb. The CDR3 loop reads CISVPEAPPGVVSNINNYGYTF. The chain combines TRBV7-5 with TRBJ1-2; no DNA check was done on the table's D call, TRBD1. TRBV7-5 is a pseudogene. The CDR3 length is 22 residues, termini included.

This chain's CDR3 is CATSDRDTAGQYF. CDR3 sequence (DNA): TGTGCCACCAGTGACAGGGACACCGCAGGGCAGTACTTC. The chain uses TRBV24-1 and TRBJ2-7, with TRBD1 as a possible D gene (6 bases). Trimming removed 4 bases at V and 9 bases at J, with 15 bases between. Looked up from germline, CDR1 is KGHDR and CDR2 is SFDVKD. The CDR3 contains 13 residues.

This sequence joins TRBV7-3 and TRBJ2-5; 8 bases agree with TRBD2. CDR3 length: 12 amino acids. Trimming cost V 6 bases and J 8 bases; bases outside gene matches: 5. Germline values: CDR1 SGHTA, CDR2 FQGTGA. The CDR3 spells CASSPGGSTQYF. The DNA for the CDR3 is TGTGCCAGCAGTCCGGGAGGGAGTACCCAGTACTTC.

This clone showed up many times. The chain joins TRBV19 to TRBJ2-6; D unclear. CDR1 is LNHDA and CDR2 is SQIVND in the germline V gene (reference sequence). This CDR3 spans 16 amino acids. The V end was cut by 8 bases, the J end by 1 base, with 15 bases between. The CDR3 DNA sequence: TGTGCCAGTCTTTCCCTCTATCGGTCTGGGGCCAACGTCCTGACTTTC. Protein product: CASLSLYRSGANVLTF. Full variable domain (missing parts from reference TRBV19 and TRBJ2-6): DGGITQSPKYLFRKEGQNVTLSCEQNLNHDAMYWYRQDPGQGLRLIYYSQIVNDFQKGDIAEGYSVSREKKESFPLTVTSAQKNPTAFYLCASLSLYRSGANVLTFGAGSRLTVL.

This chain joins TRBV11-1 and TRBJ1-1; TRBD1 might be the D (5 bases). Germline V gene lookup returns CDR1 SGHAT and CDR2 FQDESV (reference sequence). Trimming removed 2 bases from V and 7 bases from J, with 14 bases in between. CDR3 length: 14 amino acids. CDR3 bases: TGTGCCAGCAGCTTAAAGACACCGGGGGATGAAGCTTTCTTT. Amino acids: CASSLKTPGDEAFF.

The rearrangement uses TRBV28 and TRBJ1-5; TRBD1 is a possible D gene (5 bases). This CDR3 contains 19 residues. V lost 5 bases and J lost 2, with 25 bases in between. In germline, CDR1 is MDHEN, CDR2 SYDVKM. CDR3 sequence (DNA): TGTGCCAGCAGTATCGTATACCGCCCGGGGCGGGAAGGCAATCAGCCCCAGCATTTT. Amino acids: CASSIVYRPGREGNQPQHF.

This clone was seen ten or more times. The V call is TRBV4-1, the J call TRBJ2-7, with D maybe TRBD2 (6 bases). Trimming pared 4 bases from V and 2 bases from J, leaving 15 bases between. The CDR3 is 15 amino acids. The germline CDR1 and CDR2 sequences are MGHRA and YSYEKL. CDR3 sequence: CASSREYGGAYEQYF. DNA for the CDR3: TGCGCCAGCAGCCGAGAATACGGAGGGGCCTACGAGCAGTACTTC.

There are many counts of this clone. This rearrangement joins TRBV11-2 to TRBJ2-2; tentative D call: TRBD1 (5 bases). Germline loops: CDR1 SGHAT, CDR2 FQNNGV. CDR3 size: 16 residues. V was trimmed by 1 base and J by 5 bases, leaving 14 bases between them. DNA for the CDR3: TGTGCCAGCAGCTTAGTCAGGTCAGGGTCAACCGGGGAGCTGTTTTTT. Its translation: CASSLVRSGSTGELFF.

Many counts were recorded for this clone. V usage is TRBV14 and J usage is TRBJ1-5; D possibly corresponds to TRBD1 (5 bases). Germline V lookup: CDR1 SGHDN, CDR2 FVKESK. This CDR3 contains 13 residues. V was shortened by 3 bases and J by 5 bases, with 8 bases between the two germline ends. CDR3 amino acids: CASSQGQYQPQHF. The CDR3 region has the DNA TGTGCCAGCAGCCAGGGGCAGTATCAGCCCCAGCATTTT.

The V and J genes are TRBV2 and TRBJ2-7; D call uncertain. The germline CDR1 and CDR2 sequences are SNHLY and FYNNEI. The CDR3 totals 12 residues. V was pared by 6 bases and J by 6 bases, with 12 bases between. The CDR3 nucleotides read TGTGCCAGCAGGGTCGGGTTCGCCGAGCAGTACTTC. Protein product: CASRVGFAEQYF.

There are many counts of this clone. V is TRBV28 and J is TRBJ2-3, with 14 bases that match TRBD2. CDR3 size: 15 residues. The germline gives CDR1 MDHEN, CDR2 SYDVKM. Losses at the gene ends were 6 bases for V and 5 bases for J; bases not matched to a gene: 4. CDR3 DNA sequence: TGTGCCAGCAGCTCAGGACTAGCGGGGGGAGATACGCAGTATTTT. This sequence encodes CASSSGLAGGDTQYF.

Ten or more counts support this clone. The chain combines TRBV5-4 with TRBJ1-4; 8 bases are a match to TRBD1. This CDR3 comprises 14 residues. CDR1 and CDR2 from the germline V gene are SGHNT and YYREEE (reference sequence). Trimming at V came to 5 bases and at J to 4 bases, leaving 4 bases not matched to a gene. The CDR3 nucleotides are TGTGCCAGCAGACCCGACAGGGGTAATGAAAAACTGTTTTTT. This sequence encodes CASRPDRGNEKLFF.

The chain joins TRBV7-2 to TRBJ1-1; no firm D call. The germline V gene encodes CDR1 SGHTA and CDR2 FQGNSA. V was trimmed by 2 bases and J by 2 bases, leaving 0 bases between them. There are 11 residues in the CDR3. The DNA of the CDR3 is TGTGCCAGCAGCTTAAACACTGAAGCTTTCTTT. This sequence encodes CASSLNTEAFF.

This clone was seen ten or more times. A junction end diverges from the germline sequence, so it may reflect a read error. V gene TRBV7-7 combines with J gene TRBJ2-5; 11 bases line up with TRBD1. Germline CDR1 SSHAT, CDR2 FNYEAQ (reference sequence). This CDR3 is built from 15 residues. In DNA form, the CDR3 reads TGTGCTAGCAGCCCGGGGACAGGGGGCCAAGAGACCCAGTACTTC. Protein: CASSPGTGGQETQYF.

This clone was detected ten times or more. The chain employs TRBV6-2 or TRBV6-3 and TRBJ2-1, with D tentatively TRBD1 (6 bases). Germline-derived CDR1 and CDR2 are MNHEY and SVGEGT. CDR3 length equals 15 residues. V lost 2 bases, J lost 4 bases, and 12 bases lay in between. The CDR3 sequence: CASSYTPDRYNEQFF. The CDR3 DNA reads TGTGCCAGCAGTTACACTCCCGACAGGTACAATGAGCAGTTCTTC.

Details on this clone: It is likely a read error, because the conserved phenylalanine at the end of the CDR3 is missing. This chain's CDR3 is CSAGWAFS. In nucleotides, the CDR3 is TGCAGTGCTGGGTGGGCTTTCTCT. The genes are TRBV20-1 and TRBJ1-1; D is ambiguous. This CDR3 spans 8 amino acids. Germline V gives CDR1 DFQATT, CDR2 SNEGSKA (reference sequence). Trimming left V 5 bases short and J 11 bases short, with 6 bases between.

The CDR3 coding sequence is TGTGCCAGCAGCCTATCTATAGCGGCCACAGATACGCAGTATTTT. Protein product: CASSLSIAATDTQYF. The chain recombines TRBV7-8 with TRBJ2-3, with a tentative D call TRBD2 (6 bases). Germline V gives CDR1 SGHVS, CDR2 FQNEAQ. Trimming removed 5 bases at V and 2 bases at J, with 14 bases between. The CDR3 consists of 15 residues.

Only a few counts were recorded for this clone. The chain couples TRBV28 to TRBJ2-7; D ambiguous. This CDR3 is built from 16 residues. V dropped 5 bases and J dropped 7 bases, with 24 bases sitting between them. Germline CDR1 MDHEN, CDR2 SYDVKM. The CDR3 protein is CASSPRPGTPPREQYF. DNA of the CDR3: TGTGCCAGCAGTCCGCGCCCCGGTACCCCTCCAAGGGAGCAGTACTTC.

This clone was counted many times. The chain recombines TRBV7-9 with TRBJ1-1; D is unresolved. The V and J ends lost 5 bases and 7 bases respectively, with 11 bases between them. The CDR3 runs 12 residues. Per the germline V gene, CDR1 is SEHNR and CDR2 is FQNEAQ (reference sequence). The CDR3 protein is CASSKYRDEAFF. The CDR3 DNA follows: TGTGCCAGCAGCAAATACAGAGATGAAGCTTTCTTT.

V is TRBV20-1 and J is TRBJ1-5; D remains ambiguous. Germline V CDR1 and CDR2: DFQATT, SNEGSKA (reference sequence). V gave up 6 bases and J gave up 3 bases, with 15 bases separating them. The CDR3 extends over 14 amino acids. In DNA, the CDR3 is TGCAGTGCGAGCTCGGGAGGGCACAATCAGCCCCAGCATTTT. The encoded protein is CSASSGGHNQPQHF.

This clone was observed a handful of times. V and J are TRBV28 and TRBJ1-5; D gene uncertain. Trimming cost V 2 bases and J 5 bases, with 13 bases left between them. The CDR3 consists of 15 residues. Per germline, CDR1 MDHEN and CDR2 SYDVKM. Here the CDR3 reads CASSLGFRPDQPQHF. The CDR3, as DNA: TGTGCCAGCAGTTTAGGCTTTAGGCCGGATCAGCCCCAGCATTTT.

The CDR3 loop is CASCASGISTDTQYF. As DNA, the CDR3 is TGTGCCAGCTGTGCTAGCGGTATAAGCACAGATACGCAGTATTTT. V usage is TRBV27 and J usage is TRBJ2-3; 7 bases agree with TRBD2. Trimming cost V 8 bases and J 0 bases; bases outside gene matches: 8. The CDR3 is made up of 15 amino acids. Germline V gene sequence: CDR1 MNHEY, CDR2 SMNVEV (reference sequence).

This clone showed up many times. The V call is TRBV12-3 or TRBV12-4, the J call TRBJ2-1; TRBD1 agrees at 8 bases. The CDR3 contains 16 residues. V lost 6 bases and J lost 4; bases outside the gene matches: 11. The CDR3 sequence is CASSDPGTGPYNEQFF. The CDR3 region has the DNA TGTGCCAGCAGCGATCCCGGGACAGGTCCTTACAATGAGCAGTTCTTC.

This clone came up many times. J is TRBJ2-7 and V is TRBV3-1; D unclear. Germline-derived CDR1 and CDR2 are LGHDT and YNNKEL (reference sequence). This CDR3 comprises 15 residues. V was cut by 2 bases and J by 0 bases, with 11 bases left in between. The CDR3 sequence: CASSQTRISSYEQYF. The CDR3 DNA is TGTGCCAGCAGCCAAACTCGGATAAGCTCCTACGAGCAGTACTTC.

This clone was detected many times. Since a much larger clone is just one base distant, this may be a read error. Since no conserved phenylalanine or tryptophan closes the CDR3, a read error is the likely cause. At the DNA level, this CDR3 is encoded by other sequences in the same sample as well. V and J are TRBV3-1 and TRBJ2-5; the D gene is possibly TRBD2 (6 bases). From germline, CDR1 is LGHDT and CDR2 YNNKEL (reference sequence). Trimming cost V 10 bases and J 1 base, with 13 bases left between them. The CDR3 is made up of 13 amino acids. The CDR3 loop is CATHPRGQETQYL. The CDR3 nucleotides read TGTGCCACCCATCCGCGGGGCCAAGAGACCCAGTACCTC.

Details on this clone: Sequence at one end of the junction differs from germline and may be a read error. J is TRBJ1-2 and V is TRBV7-7; D gene unclear. This CDR3 is built from 13 residues. CDR1 is SSHAT and CDR2 is FNYEAQ in the germline V gene (reference sequence). The CDR3 region is CASSPLTVYGYTF. CDR3 sequence (DNA): TGTGCTAGCAGCCCATTGACGGTCTATGGCTACACCTTC.

This clone was counted at least ten times. J is TRBJ1-6 and V is TRBV10-3; 8 positions agree with TRBD1. V lost 11 bases, J lost 8 bases, and 5 bases stayed unmatched. This CDR3 is built from 12 residues. CDR1 is ENHRY, CDR2 SYGVKD, per germline. The CDR3 loop is CAVGQGDSPLHF. In DNA form, the CDR3 reads TGTGCCGTCGGACAGGGTGATTCACCCCTCCACTTT.

The chain uses TRBV20-1 and TRBJ1-1; D remains unclear. From germline, CDR1 is DFQATT and CDR2 SNEGSKA (reference sequence). Trimming removed 4 bases from V and 3 bases from J, with 18 bases in between. This CDR3 spans 15 amino acids. CDR3 region: CSAIFFMRLDTEAFF. The CDR3 DNA sequence: TGCAGTGCTATTTTTTTCATGAGGTTAGACACTGAAGCTTTCTTT.